The sequence of this T cell receptor beta chain was determined in a study of CD8 T cells in Susac syndrome. Germline values: CDR1 SGHDN, CDR2 FVKESK. The V end was cut by 0 bases, the J end by 10 bases, with 7 bases between. The CDR3 has 13 residues. CD8+ and CD4+ T cells from blood underwent TCR beta sequencing, which was carried out in a high-throughput format. Relapsing-remitting disease, either stable or active, was present in the treatment-naive patients who were the multiple sclerosis controls. Negative magnetic isolation gave CD8+ and CD4+ cells; FACS enriched CD8+ TEMRA. It was with random hexamers that roughly 0.45 to 1 ug RNA was reverse transcribed. An immunoSEQ multiplex PCR amplified TCR beta CDR3 over 54 Vbeta and 13 Jbeta. TCRdb re-called the immunoSEQ multiplex PCR reads through MiXCR, storing one row per CDR3 protein. The sample carries a few hundred thousand distinct CDR3 sequences, 95% recorded once.

The rearrangement links TRBV14 to TRBJ1-6; D is undetermined. Input material: CD4+ T cells from PBMCs. The receptor was derived from a human donor with multiple sclerosis. CDR3 sequence reads: CASSQEPESPLHF. CDR3 nucleotide sequence: TGTGCCAGCAGCCAAGAGCCAGAATCACCCCTCCACTTT.